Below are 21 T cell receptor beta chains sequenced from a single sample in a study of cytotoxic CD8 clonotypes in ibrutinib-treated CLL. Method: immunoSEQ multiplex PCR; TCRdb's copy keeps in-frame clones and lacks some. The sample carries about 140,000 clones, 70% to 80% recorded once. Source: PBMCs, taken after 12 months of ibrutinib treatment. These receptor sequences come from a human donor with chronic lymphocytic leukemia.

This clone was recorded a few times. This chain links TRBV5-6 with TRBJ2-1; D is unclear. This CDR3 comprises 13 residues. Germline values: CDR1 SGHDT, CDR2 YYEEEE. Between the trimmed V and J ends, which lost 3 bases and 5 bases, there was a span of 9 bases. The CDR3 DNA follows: TGTGCCAGCAGCTGGTTGTTGGACAATGAGCAGTTCTTC. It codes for CASSWLLDNEQFF.

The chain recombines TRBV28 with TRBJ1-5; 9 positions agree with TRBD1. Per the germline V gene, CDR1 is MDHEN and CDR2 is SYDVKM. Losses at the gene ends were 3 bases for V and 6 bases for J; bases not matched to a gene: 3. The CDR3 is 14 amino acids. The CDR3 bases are TGTGCCAGCAGTTTGCGACAGGGGGGTCAGCCCCAGCATTTT. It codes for CASSLRQGGQPQHF. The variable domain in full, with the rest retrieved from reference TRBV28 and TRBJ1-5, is DVKVTQSSRYLVKRTGEKVFLECVQDMDHENMFWYRQDPGLGLRLIYFSYDVKMKEKGDIPEGYSVSREKKERFSLILESASTNQTSMYLCASSLRQGGQPQHFGDGTRLSIL.

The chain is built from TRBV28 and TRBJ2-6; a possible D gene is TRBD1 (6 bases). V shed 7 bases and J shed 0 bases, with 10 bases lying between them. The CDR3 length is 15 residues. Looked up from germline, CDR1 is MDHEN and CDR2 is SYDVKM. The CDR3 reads CASIEQGSGANVLTF. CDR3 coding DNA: TGTGCCAGCATCGAACAGGGCTCTGGGGCCAACGTCCTGACTTTC.

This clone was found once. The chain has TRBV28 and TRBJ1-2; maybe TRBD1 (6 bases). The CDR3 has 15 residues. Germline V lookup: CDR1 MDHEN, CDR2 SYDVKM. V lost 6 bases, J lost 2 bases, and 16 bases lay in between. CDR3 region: CASSPWRTVNYGYTF. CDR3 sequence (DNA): TGTGCCAGCAGCCCTTGGCGGACAGTGAACTATGGCTACACCTTC.

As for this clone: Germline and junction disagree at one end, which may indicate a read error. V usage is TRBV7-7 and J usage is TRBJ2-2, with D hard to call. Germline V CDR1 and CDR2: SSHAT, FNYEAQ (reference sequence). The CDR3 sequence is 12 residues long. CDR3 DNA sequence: TGTGCTAGCAGCTTAGTCACCGGGGAGCTGTTTTTT. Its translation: CASSLVTGELFF. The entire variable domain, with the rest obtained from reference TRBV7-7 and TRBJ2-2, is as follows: GAGVSQSPRYKVTKRGQDVTLRCDPISSHATLYWYQQALGQGPEFLTYFNYEAQPDKSGLPSDRFSAERPEGSISTLTIQRTEQRDSAMYRCASSLVTGELFFGEGSRLTVL.

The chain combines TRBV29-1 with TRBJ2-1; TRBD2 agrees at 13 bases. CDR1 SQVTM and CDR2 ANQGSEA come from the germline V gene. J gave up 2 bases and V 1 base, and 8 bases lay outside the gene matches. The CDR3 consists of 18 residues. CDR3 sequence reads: CSVEGLAGGSSPYNEQFF. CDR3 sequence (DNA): TGCAGCGTTGAAGGACTAGCGGGAGGTTCCTCCCCCTACAATGAGCAGTTCTTC.

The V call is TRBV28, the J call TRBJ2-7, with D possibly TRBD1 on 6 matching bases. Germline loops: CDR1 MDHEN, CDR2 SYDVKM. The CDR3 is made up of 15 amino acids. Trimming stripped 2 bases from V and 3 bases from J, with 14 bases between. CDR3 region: CASSLTGQIYYEQYF. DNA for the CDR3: TGTGCCAGCAGTTTAACTGGACAGATCTACTACGAGCAGTACTTC.

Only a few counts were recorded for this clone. CDR3 nucleotide sequence: TGTGCCAGCAGTGTACGGCTAACTCCCCTTCTGGTCTCCTACGAGCAGTACTTC. Translating it yields CASSVRLTPLLVSYEQYF. The rearrangement links TRBV6-1 to TRBJ2-7; D remains unclear. The V gene lost 4 bases and the J gene lost 0 bases, with 22 bases spanning the gap. Germline assignment: CDR1 MNHNS and CDR2 SASEGT. The CDR3 sequence is 18 residues long.

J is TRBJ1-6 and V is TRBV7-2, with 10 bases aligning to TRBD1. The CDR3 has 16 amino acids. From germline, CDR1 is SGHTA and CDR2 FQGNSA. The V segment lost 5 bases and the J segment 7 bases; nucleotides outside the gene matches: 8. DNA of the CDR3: TGTGCCAGCAGCGGGGGGCCGGGACAGGGGAATTCACCCCTCCACTTT. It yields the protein CASSGGPGQGNSPLHF.

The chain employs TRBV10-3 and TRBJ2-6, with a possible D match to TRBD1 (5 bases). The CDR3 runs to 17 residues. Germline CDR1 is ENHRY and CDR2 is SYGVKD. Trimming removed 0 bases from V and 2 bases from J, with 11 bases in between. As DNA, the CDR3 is TGTGCCATCAGTGAGTCTAGCAGGGCCCCTGGGGCCAACGTCCTGACTTTC. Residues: CAISESSRAPGANVLTF.

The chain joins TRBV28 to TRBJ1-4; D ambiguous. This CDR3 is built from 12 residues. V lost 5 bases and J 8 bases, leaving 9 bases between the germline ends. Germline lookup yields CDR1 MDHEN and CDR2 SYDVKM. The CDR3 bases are TGTGCCAGCAGTGTCGACTTCGAAAAACTGTTTTTT. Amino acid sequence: CASSVDFEKLFF. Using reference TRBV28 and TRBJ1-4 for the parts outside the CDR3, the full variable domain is DVKVTQSSRYLVKRTGEKVFLECVQDMDHENMFWYRQDPGLGLRLIYFSYDVKMKEKGDIPEGYSVSREKKERFSLILESASTNQTSMYLCASSVDFEKLFFGSGTQLSVL.

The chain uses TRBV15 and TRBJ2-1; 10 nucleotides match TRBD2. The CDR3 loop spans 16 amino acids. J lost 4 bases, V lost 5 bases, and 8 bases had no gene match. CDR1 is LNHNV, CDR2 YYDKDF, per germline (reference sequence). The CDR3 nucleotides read TGTGCCACCAGCGCGTTCACTAGCGGGGTATACAATGAGCAGTTCTTC. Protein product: CATSAFTSGVYNEQFF.

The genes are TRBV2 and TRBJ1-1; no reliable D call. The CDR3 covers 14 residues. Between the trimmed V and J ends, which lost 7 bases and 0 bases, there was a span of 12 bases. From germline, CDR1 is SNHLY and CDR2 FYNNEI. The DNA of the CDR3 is TGTGCCAGCACCCGGACGGAACTGAACACTGAAGCTTTCTTT. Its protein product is CASTRTELNTEAFF.

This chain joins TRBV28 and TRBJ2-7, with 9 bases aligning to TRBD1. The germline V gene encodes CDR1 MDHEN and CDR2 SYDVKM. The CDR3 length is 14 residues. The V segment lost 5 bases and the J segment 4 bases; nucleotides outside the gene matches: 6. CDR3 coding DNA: TGTGCCAGCAGTCCGGGACAGGGTTATTACGAGCAGTACTTC. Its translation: CASSPGQGYYEQYF.

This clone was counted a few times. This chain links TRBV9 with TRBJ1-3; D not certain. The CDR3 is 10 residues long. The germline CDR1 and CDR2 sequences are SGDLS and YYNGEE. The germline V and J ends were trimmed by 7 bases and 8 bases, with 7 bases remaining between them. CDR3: CASGRDTIYF. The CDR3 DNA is TGTGCCAGCGGAAGAGACACCATATATTTT.

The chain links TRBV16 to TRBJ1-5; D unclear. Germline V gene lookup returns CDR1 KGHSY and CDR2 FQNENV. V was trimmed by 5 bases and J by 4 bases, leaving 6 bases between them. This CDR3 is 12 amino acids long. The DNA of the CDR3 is TGTGCCAGCAGCGTTGGAAATCAGCCCCAGCATTTT. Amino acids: CASSVGNQPQHF.

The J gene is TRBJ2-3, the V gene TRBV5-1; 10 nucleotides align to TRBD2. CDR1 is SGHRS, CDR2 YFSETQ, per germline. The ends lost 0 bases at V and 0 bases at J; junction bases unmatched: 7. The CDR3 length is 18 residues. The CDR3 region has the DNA TGCGCCAGCAGCTTGGTTAGCGGGGGGTTCCCTAGCACAGATACGCAGTATTTT. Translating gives CASSLVSGGFPSTDTQYF.

The CDR3 sequence is CASSPGHTNEKLFF. CDR3 nucleotides: TGTGCCAGCAGCCCGGGGCATACTAATGAAAAACTGTTTTTT. J is TRBJ1-4 and V is TRBV4-2; D may be TRBD1 (5 bases). Germline loops: CDR1 LGHNA, CDR2 YNFKEQ. CDR3 length equals 14 residues. V lost 4 bases, J lost 2 bases, and 8 bases lay in between.

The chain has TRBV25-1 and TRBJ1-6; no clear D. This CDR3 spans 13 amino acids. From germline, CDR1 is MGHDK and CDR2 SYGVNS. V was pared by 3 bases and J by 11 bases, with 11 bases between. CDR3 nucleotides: TGTGCCAGCAGTGACCCCGTCTCCCCACCCCTCCACTTT. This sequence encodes CASSDPVSPPLHF.

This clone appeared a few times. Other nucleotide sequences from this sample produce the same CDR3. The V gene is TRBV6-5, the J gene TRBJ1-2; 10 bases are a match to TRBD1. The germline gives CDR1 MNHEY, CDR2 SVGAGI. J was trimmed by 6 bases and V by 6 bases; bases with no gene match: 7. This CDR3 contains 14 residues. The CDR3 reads CASSRQGARDGYTF. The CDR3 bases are TGTGCCAGCAGCCGACAGGGGGCCAGGGATGGCTACACCTTC.

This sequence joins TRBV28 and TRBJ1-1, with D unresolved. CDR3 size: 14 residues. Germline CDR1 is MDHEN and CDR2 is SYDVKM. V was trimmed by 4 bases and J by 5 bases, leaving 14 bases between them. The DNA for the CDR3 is TGTGCCAGCAGTTCGCCAGAGGAGGGAACTGAAGCTTTCTTT. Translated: CASSSPEEGTEAFF.